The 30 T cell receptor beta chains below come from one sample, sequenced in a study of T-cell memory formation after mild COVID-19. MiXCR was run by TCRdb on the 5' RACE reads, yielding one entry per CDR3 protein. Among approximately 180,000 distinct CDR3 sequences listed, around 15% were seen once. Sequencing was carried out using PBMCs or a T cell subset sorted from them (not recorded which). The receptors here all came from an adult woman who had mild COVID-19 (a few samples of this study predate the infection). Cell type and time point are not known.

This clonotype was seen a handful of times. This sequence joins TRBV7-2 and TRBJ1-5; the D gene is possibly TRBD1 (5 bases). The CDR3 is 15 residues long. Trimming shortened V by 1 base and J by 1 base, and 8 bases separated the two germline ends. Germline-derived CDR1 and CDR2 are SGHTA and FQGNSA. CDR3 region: CASSLVQGSNQPQHF. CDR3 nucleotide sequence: TGTGCCAGCAGCTTAGTTCAGGGAAGCAATCAGCCCCAGCATTTT.

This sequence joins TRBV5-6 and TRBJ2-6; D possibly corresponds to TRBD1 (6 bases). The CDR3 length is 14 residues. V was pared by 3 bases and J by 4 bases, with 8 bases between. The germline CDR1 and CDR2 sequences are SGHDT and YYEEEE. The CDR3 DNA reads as TGTGCCAGCAGCTCGACAGGAGGGGCCAACGTCCTGACTTTC. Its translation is CASSSTGGANVLTF.

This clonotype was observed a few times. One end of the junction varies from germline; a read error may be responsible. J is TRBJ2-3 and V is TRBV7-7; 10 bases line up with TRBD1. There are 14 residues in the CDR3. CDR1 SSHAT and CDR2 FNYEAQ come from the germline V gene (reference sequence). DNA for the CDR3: TGTGCTAGCAGCCGCGGACAGGGGGCAGATACGCAGTATTTT. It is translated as CASSRGQGADTQYF.

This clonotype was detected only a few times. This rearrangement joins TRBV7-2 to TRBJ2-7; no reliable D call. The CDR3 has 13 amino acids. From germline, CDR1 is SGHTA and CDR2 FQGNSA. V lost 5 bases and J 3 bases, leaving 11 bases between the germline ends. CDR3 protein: CASSAPNIYEQYF. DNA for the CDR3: TGTGCCAGCAGCGCCCCAAACATCTACGAGCAGTACTTC.

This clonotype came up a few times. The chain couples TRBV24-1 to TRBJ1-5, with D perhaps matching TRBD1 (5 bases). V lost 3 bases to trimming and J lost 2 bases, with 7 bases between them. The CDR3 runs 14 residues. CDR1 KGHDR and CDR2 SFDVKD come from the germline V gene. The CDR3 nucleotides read TGTGCCACCAGTGATCCGGGGGGCAATCAGCCCCAGCATTTT. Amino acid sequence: CATSDPGGNQPQHF.

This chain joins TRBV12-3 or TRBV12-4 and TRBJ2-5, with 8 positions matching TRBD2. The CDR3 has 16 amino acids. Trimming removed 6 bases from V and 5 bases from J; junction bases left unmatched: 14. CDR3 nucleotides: TGTGCCAGCAGCCCTCGGGGGGGCCTCCTGGAGGAGACCCAGTACTTC. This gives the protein CASSPRGGLLEETQYF.

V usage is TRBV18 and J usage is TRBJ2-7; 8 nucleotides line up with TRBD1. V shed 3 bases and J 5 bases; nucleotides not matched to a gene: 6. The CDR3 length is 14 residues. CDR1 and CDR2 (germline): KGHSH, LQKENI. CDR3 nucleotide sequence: TGTGCCAGCTCACCTCGGACAGGGCTCGACGAGCAGTACTTC. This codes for CASSPRTGLDEQYF.

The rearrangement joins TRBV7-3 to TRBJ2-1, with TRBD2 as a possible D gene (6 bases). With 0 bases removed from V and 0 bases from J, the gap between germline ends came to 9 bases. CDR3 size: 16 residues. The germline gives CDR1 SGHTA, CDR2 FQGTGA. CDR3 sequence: CASSLTGGASYNEQFF. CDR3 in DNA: TGTGCCAGCAGCTTAACCGGCGGGGCCTCCTACAATGAGCAGTTCTTC.

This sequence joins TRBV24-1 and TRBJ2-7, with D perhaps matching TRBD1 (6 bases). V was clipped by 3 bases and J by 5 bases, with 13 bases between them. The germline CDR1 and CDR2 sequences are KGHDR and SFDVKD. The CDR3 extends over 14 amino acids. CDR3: CATSDPRGNDEQYF. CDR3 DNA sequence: TGTGCCACCAGTGATCCGAGGGGGAACGACGAGCAGTACTTC.

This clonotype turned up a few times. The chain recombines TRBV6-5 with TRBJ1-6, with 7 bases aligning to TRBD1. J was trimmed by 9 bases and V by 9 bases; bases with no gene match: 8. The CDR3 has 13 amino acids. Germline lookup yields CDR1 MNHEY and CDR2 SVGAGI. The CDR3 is CASTTGIASPLHF. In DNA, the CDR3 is TGTGCCAGTACGACAGGGATAGCTTCACCCCTCCACTTT.

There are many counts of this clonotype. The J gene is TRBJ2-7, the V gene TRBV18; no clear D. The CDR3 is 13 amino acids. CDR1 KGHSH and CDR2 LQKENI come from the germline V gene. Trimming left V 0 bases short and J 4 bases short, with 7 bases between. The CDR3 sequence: CASSPPSLYEQYF. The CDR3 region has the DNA TGTGCCAGCTCACCACCATCCCTTTACGAGCAGTACTTC.

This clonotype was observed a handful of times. This CDR3 reads CASTNETHSYEQYF. CDR3 bases: TGTGCCAGCACCAATGAGACACACTCCTACGAGCAGTACTTC. The chain joins TRBV21-1 to TRBJ2-7. TRBV21-1 is labeled a pseudogene. The CDR3 contains 14 residues.

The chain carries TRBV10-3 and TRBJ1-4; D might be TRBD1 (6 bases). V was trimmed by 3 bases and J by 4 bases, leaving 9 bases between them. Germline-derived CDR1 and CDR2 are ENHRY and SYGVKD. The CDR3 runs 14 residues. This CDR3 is CAISEQGSNEKLFF. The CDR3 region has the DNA TGTGCCATCAGTGAACAGGGAAGTAATGAAAAACTGTTTTTT.

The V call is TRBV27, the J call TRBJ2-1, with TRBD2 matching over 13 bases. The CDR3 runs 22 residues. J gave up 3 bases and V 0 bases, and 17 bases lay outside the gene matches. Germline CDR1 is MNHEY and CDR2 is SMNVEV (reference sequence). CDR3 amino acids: CASSLSLRTSGSRGLGYNEQFF. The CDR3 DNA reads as TGTGCCAGCAGTTTATCGCTCCGGACTAGCGGGAGCAGAGGCTTAGGCTACAATGAGCAGTTCTTC.

The CDR3 region has the DNA TGTGCCAGCAGTCTGACAGTAGGGTTTGGCGGCTACACCTTC. Translated, it gives CASSLTVGFGGYTF. The V gene is TRBV12-3 or TRBV12-4, the J gene TRBJ1-2, with D perhaps TRBD1 (5 bases). V lost 5 bases to trimming and J lost 8 bases, with 18 bases between them. The CDR3 has 14 amino acids.

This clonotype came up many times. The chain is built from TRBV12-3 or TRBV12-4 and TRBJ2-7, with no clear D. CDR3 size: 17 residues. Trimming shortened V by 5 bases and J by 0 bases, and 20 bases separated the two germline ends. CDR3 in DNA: TGTGCCAGCAGTCCCCCCCTTTGGGCGTACGGCTCCTACGAGCAGTACTTC. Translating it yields CASSPPLWAYGSYEQYF.

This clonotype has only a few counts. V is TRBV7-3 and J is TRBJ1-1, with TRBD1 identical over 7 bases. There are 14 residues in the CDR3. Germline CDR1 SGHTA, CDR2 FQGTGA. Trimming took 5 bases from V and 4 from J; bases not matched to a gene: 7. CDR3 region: CASSRQGGGTEAFF. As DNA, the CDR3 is TGTGCCAGCAGCCGACAGGGTGGGGGCACTGAAGCTTTCTTT.

CDR3 nucleotide sequence: TGTGCCAGCAGCTTGACTAGCGGGAGCCCTTGGCATGAGCAGTTCTTC. This encodes CASSLTSGSPWHEQFF. V usage is TRBV7-9 and J usage is TRBJ2-1, with TRBD2 matching over 12 bases. The CDR3 loop spans 16 amino acids. Germline loops: CDR1 SEHNR, CDR2 FQNEAQ (reference sequence). V lost 3 bases and J lost 8; bases outside the gene matches: 8.

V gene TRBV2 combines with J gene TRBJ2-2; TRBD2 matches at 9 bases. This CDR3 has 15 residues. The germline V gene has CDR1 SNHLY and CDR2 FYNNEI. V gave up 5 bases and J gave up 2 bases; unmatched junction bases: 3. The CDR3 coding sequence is TGTGCCAGCAGTCCTAGCGGGATCAACACCGGGGAGCTGTTTTTT. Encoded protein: CASSPSGINTGELFF.

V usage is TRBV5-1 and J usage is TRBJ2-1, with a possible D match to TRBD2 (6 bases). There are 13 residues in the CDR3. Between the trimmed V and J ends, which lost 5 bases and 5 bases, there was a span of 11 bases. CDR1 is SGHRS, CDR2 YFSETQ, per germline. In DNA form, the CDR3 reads TGCGCCAGCAGGAGGGAGGCCGACAATGAGCAGTTCTTC. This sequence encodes CASRREADNEQFF.

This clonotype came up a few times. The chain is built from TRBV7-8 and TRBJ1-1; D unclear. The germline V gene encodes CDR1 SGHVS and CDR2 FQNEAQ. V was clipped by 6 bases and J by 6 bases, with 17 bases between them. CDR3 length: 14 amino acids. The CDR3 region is CASRLRWKEAEAFF. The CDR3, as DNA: TGTGCCAGCAGGTTGCGGTGGAAAGAGGCTGAAGCTTTCTTT. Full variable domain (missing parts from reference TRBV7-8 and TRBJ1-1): GAGVSQSPRYKVAKRGQDVALRCDPISGHVSLFWYQQALGQGPEFLTYFQNEAQLDKSGLPSDRFFAERPEGSVSTLKIQRTQQEDSAVYLCASRLRWKEAEAFFGQGTRLTVV.

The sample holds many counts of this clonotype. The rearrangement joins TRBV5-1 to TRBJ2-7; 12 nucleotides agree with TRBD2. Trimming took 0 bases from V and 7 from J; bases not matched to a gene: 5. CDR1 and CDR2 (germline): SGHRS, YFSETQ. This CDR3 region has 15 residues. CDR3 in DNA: TGCGCCAGCAGCTTGGATCCCGGACTAGCGGGGGAGCAGTACTTC. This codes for CASSLDPGLAGEQYF.

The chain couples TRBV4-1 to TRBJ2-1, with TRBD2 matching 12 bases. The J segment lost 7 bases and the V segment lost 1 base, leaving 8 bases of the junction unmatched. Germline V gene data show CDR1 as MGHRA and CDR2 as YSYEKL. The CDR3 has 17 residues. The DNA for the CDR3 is TGCGCCAGCAGCCAAGGCCTAGCGGGGGGGCTAGTGAATGAGCAGTTCTTC. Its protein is CASSQGLAGGLVNEQFF.

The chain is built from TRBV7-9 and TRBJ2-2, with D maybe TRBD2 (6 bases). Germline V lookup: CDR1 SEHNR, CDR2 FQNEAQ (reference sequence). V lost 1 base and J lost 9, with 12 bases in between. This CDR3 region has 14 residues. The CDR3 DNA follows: TGTGCCAGCAGCTTAGATTCCGGGAGACGGGAGCTGTTTTTT. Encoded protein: CASSLDSGRRELFF.

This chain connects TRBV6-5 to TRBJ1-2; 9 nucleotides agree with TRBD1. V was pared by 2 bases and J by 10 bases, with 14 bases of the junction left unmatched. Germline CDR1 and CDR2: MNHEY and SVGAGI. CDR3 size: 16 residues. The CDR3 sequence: CASSYEGPGTGSPYTF. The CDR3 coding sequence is TGTGCCAGCAGTTACGAAGGTCCGGGGACAGGGTCTCCCTACACCTTC.

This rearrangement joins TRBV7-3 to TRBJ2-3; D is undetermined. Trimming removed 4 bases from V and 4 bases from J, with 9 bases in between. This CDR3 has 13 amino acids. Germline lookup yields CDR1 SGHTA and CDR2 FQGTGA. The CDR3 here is CASSSAGADTQYF. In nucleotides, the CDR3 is TGTGCCAGCAGCTCCGCCGGCGCAGATACGCAGTATTTT.

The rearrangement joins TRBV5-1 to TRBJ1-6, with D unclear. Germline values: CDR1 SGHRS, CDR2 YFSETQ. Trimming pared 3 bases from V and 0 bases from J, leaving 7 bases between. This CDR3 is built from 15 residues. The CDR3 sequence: CASSWESSYNSPLHF. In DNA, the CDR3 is TGCGCCAGCAGCTGGGAAAGCTCCTATAATTCACCCCTCCACTTT. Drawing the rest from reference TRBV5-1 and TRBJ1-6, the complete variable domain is KAGVTQTPRYLIKTRGQQVTLSCSPISGHRSVSWYQQTPGQGLQFLFEYFSETQRNKGNFPGRFSGRQFSNSRSEMNVSTLELGDSALYLCASSWESSYNSPLHFGNGTRLTVT.

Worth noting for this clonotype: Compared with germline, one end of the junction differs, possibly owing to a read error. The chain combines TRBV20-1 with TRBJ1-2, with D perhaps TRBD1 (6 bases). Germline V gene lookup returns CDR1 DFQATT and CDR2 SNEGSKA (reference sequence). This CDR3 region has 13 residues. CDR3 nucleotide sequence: TGCAGTGCCAGAGGAGGGGGGTACTATGGCTACACCTTC. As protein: CSARGGGYYGYTF.

CDR3 in DNA: TGTGCCAGCAGTAACGGACTAGCGACAGTTATGGATACGCAGTATTTT. Its protein is CASSNGLATVMDTQYF. The chain has TRBV27 and TRBJ2-3, with 9 bases fitting TRBD2. Germline trimming cut 5 bases from V and 6 bases from J; bases unmatched to any gene: 12. This CDR3 has 16 amino acids. Germline loops: CDR1 MNHEY, CDR2 SMNVEV (reference sequence).

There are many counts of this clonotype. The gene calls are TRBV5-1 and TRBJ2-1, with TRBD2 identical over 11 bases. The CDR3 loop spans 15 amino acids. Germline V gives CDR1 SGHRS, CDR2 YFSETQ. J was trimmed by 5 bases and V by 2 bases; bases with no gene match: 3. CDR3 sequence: CASSFGTSGNNEQFF. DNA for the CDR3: TGCGCCAGCAGCTTCGGGACTAGCGGAAACAATGAGCAGTTCTTC.